The rows below give T cell receptor beta chains drawn from one sample of a study of T cells after posttransplantation cyclophosphamide. Using immunoSEQ multiplex PCR, the repertoire was profiled, and TCRdb retains in-frame clones only, with some absent. The sample contains 21,000 or so clones, 70% to 90% of which appear only once. The starting material was PBMCs, obtained 350 to 400 days after allogeneic stem cell transplant with calcineurin inhibitor and methotrexate. These receptors originate from a female patient under 45 who received an allogeneic stem cell transplant from an unrelated donor, was CMV-positive, and had acute and chronic GVHD. Some T cells may have come from the graft donor. The CDR3 runs from the conserved cysteine through the conserved F or W. The D gene is left open where the match is weak. The listing skips clone size in some rows; elsewhere it reads once, few, many or a size class.

j_call d_call clone_size v_call cdr3_aa cdr3_nt
TRBJ1-2 TRBD1 - TRBV6-5 CASTGGQASYGYTF TGTGCCAGCACAGGTGGACAGGCCTCCTATGGCTACACCTTC
TRBJ2-7 - - TRBV10-3 CAISEPWRGTYEQYF TGTGCCATCAGCGAGCCATGGAGGGGTACCTACGAGCAGTACTTC
TRBJ2-1 TRBD2 - TRBV2 CASSEVGLAGPELVF TGTGCCAGCAGTGAAGTGGGCCTAGCGGGCCCTGAGTTAGTCTTC
TRBJ1-2 - few TRBV19 CASSIGQVPINGYTF TGTGCCAGTAGTATAGGGCAGGTCCCGATCAATGGCTACACCTTC
TRBJ2-1 - - TRBV19 CASSLKLLTYNEQFF TGTGCCAGTAGTTTAAAGCTTTTAACTTACAATGAGCAGTTCTTC
TRBJ2-1 TRBD1 - TRBV5-1 CASSYGQEEFF TGCGCCAGCAGCTATGGACAGGAAGAGTTCTTC
TRBJ2-7 - - TRBV13 CASSFLGRPHEQYF TGTGCCAGCAGCTTTCTCGGCAGGCCCCACGAGCAGTACTTC
TRBJ2-3 TRBD2 - TRBV19 CASSLVAGEDTQYF TGTGCCAGTAGTCTTGTAGCGGGGGAAGATACGCAGTATTTT
TRBJ2-3 TRBD2 - TRBV30 CAWSEGLARDTDTQYF TGTGCCTGGAGTGAAGGACTAGCCCGGGACACAGATACGCAGTATTTT
TRBJ2-7 TRBD1 - TRBV7-3 CASSLTGGEQYF TGTGCCAGCAGCTTGACAGGGGGCGAGCAGTACTTC
TRBJ2-1 TRBD2 - TRBV30 CAWSAGGLYGDEQFF TGTGCCTGGAGTGCGGGAGGACTGTACGGAGATGAGCAGTTCTTC
TRBJ2-7 - - TRBV27 CASSSTRVWDIDYEQYF TGTGCCAGCAGTTCAACCCGCGTTTGGGACATAGACTACGAGCAGTACTTC
TRBJ2-5 TRBD2 - TRBV7-2 CASSLAGVIQETQYF TGTGCCAGCAGCTTGGCGGGAGTTATCCAAGAGACCCAGTACTTC
TRBJ2-5 - - TRBV4-2 CASSQKAIGDGLTQYF TGTGCCAGCAGCCAAAAGGCGATCGGGGATGGGTTGACCCAGTACTTC
TRBJ1-4 - - TRBV9 CASSVDRYNEKLFF TGTGCCAGCAGCGTGGACAGATATAATGAAAAACTGTTTTTT
TRBJ2-7 TRBD1 - TRBV5-4 CASSLGAGTGPYEQYF TGTGCCAGCAGCTTGGGCGCCGGGACAGGCCCCTACGAGCAGTACTTC
TRBJ2-3 - - TRBV4-1 CASSQDTGDTQYF TGCGCCAGCAGCCAAGATACCGGAGATACGCAGTATTTT
TRBJ2-7 - - TRBV4-1 CASSHSFYPGQYYEQYF TGCGCCAGCAGCCATTCCTTTTACCCCGGACAATACTACGAGCAGTACTTC
TRBJ1-2 TRBD1 - TRBV5-1 CASSRDRVTYTF TGCGCCAGCAGCCGGGACAGGGTGACCTACACCTTC
TRBJ2-7 - few TRBV5-4 CASSLYPTGSSYEQYF TGTGCCAGCAGCTTGTATCCTACAGGGAGCTCCTACGAGCAGTACTTC
TRBJ2-5 - - TRBV7-8 CASSLVSSKRTQYF TGTGCCAGCAGCTTAGTGTCTTCCAAGAGGACCCAGTACTTC